The rows below give T cell receptor beta chains drawn from one sample of a study of T cell repertoires in cytomegalovirus infection. These receptors have no known antigen. From the reads, TCRdb called clonotypes with MiXCR, one entry per CDR3 protein. Here the sample spans over 50,000 distinct CDR3 sequences, 20% to 25% being singletons. Here the sequenced sample was CD8+ T cells from cultured PBMCs, taken from culture after CMV antigen stimulation. These receptors came from a human donor in good health (CMV status not recorded). Some clones in this sample may be carry-over from other donors' samples. CDR3s include the opening cysteine and the closing phenylalanine or tryptophan. Fields, in order: D gene, V gene, clone size, J gene, CDR3 protein, CDR3 DNA. A D gene is named only where the DNA matches it firmly. A clone size is listed for some rows: how often the clone was seen (once, few, many), or a class if it is expanded.

NA,TRBV29-1,NA,TRBJ2-1,CSVEVSSYNEQFF,TGCAGCGTTGAGGTGAGCTCCTACAATGAGCAGTTCTTC
NA,TRBV7-6,NA,TRBJ1-1,CASSLPGPNTEAFF,TGTGCCAGCAGCCTCCCCGGACCGAACACTGAAGCTTTCTTT
NA,TRBV18,NA,TRBJ2-5,CASSPVEETQYF,TGTGCCAGCTCACCTGTTGAAGAGACCCAGTACTTC
NA,TRBV7-6,NA,TRBJ1-2,CASSYGGSPADGYTF,TGTGCCAGCAGCTATGGCGGGAGCCCGGCGGATGGCTACACCTTC
NA,TRBV7-2,few,TRBJ1-1,CASSLVGAEAFF,TGTGCCAGCAGCTTAGTGGGAGCTGAAGCTTTCTTT
TRBD1,TRBV10-3,few,TRBJ1-5,CAISGTGDFQPQHF,TGTGCCATCAGCGGGACAGGGGACTTTCAGCCCCAGCATTTT
NA,TRBV6-2/TRBV6-3,few,TRBJ2-7,CASSYSSSGEQYF,TGTGCCAGCAGTTACTCGAGTTCGGGGGAGCAGTACTTC
NA,TRBV10-2,NA,TRBJ1-1,CASRSAENTEAFF,TGCGCCAGCAGGAGTGCAGAGAACACTGAAGCTTTCTTT
NA,TRBV27,NA,TRBJ2-5,CASSLWGGQETQYF,TGTGCCAGCAGTTTATGGGGCGGCCAAGAGACCCAGTACTTC
NA,TRBV20-1,few,TRBJ2-1,CSARGGNGNEQFF,TGCAGTGCCAGGGGTGGGAACGGGAATGAGCAGTTCTTC
NA,TRBV24-1,NA,TRBJ1-5,CATSEGQGNQPQHF,TGTGCCACCAGTGAAGGGCAGGGCAATCAGCCCCAGCATTTT
NA,TRBV6-6,few,TRBJ2-1,CASRAGPQFF,TGTGCCAGCAGGGCAGGGCCTCAGTTCTTC
NA,TRBV7-2,NA,TRBJ1-1,CASSSWGGLDTEAFF,TGTGCCAGCAGTTCTTGGGGGGGGTTAGATACTGAAGCTTTCTTT
NA,TRBV4-1,NA,TRBJ2-3,CASSQEGGTDTQYF,TGCGCCAGCAGCCAAGAAGGTGGCACAGATACGCAGTATTTT
NA,TRBV10-3,few,TRBJ1-1,CAISESTEMNTEAFF,TGTGCCATCAGTGAGTCGACAGAGATGAACACTGAAGCTTTCTTT
NA,TRBV7-3,NA,TRBJ1-1,CASSLTPGRPFMNTEAFF,TGTGCCAGCAGCTTAACTCCGGGACGGCCGTTCATGAACACTGAAGCTTTCTTT
NA,TRBV6-2/TRBV6-3,many,TRBJ1-5,CASSYQEGQPQHF,TGTGCCAGCAGTTACCAGGAGGGTCAGCCCCAGCATTTT
NA,TRBV7-6,few,TRBJ2-5,CASSTRSAGQRGETQYF,TGTGCCAGCAGCACTAGGTCGGCAGGGCAGCGAGGAGAGACCCAGTACTTC
TRBD2,TRBV7-2,few,TRBJ2-7,CASAWAGGISYEQYF,TGTGCCAGCGCCTGGGCCGGGGGGATCTCCTACGAGCAGTACTTC
NA,TRBV25-1,NA,TRBJ2-1,CASSDVASKDEQFF,TGTGCCAGCAGTGATGTAGCTAGCAAAGATGAGCAGTTCTTC
NA,TRBV7-2,many,TRBJ2-5,CASSPGLAEETQYF,TGTGCCAGCAGCCCGGGTCTCGCGGAAGAGACCCAGTACTTC
NA,TRBV12-3/TRBV12-4,few,TRBJ1-2,CASSPGTVYGYTF,TGTGCCAGCAGTCCGGGGACGGTCTATGGCTACACCTTC
TRBD2,TRBV12-3/TRBV12-4,few,TRBJ2-3,CASSGGTDTQYF,TGTGCCAGCAGCGGGGGGACAGATACGCAGTATTTT
NA,TRBV12-3/TRBV12-4,many,TRBJ2-2,CASNSGSTGELFF,TGTGCCAGCAATTCAGGGTCCACCGGGGAGCTGTTTTTT
TRBD1,TRBV7-9,NA,TRBJ1-5,CASSSSIEGARQPQHF,TGTGCCAGCAGCAGCAGTATCGAGGGGGCTCGTCAGCCCCAGCATTTT
TRBD2,TRBV4-2,few,TRBJ2-1,CASSQEVAGGPNEQFF,TGTGCCAGCAGCCAAGAGGTAGCGGGGGGGCCCAATGAGCAGTTCTTC
TRBD2,TRBV7-6,many,TRBJ2-7,CASSLAQVAGVYSYEQYF,TGTGCCAGCAGCTTAGCGCAGGTAGCGGGTGTCTACTCCTACGAGCAGTACTTC
NA,TRBV4-1,NA,TRBJ1-1,CASSQERVGAGAGTEAFF,TGCGCCAGCAGCCAAGAGAGGGTAGGGGCCGGGGCGGGTACTGAAGCTTTCTTT
NA,TRBV5-8,NA,TRBJ1-5,CASSLGYNQPQHF,TGTGCCAGCAGCTTGGGGTACAATCAGCCCCAGCATTTT
NA,TRBV6-1,few,TRBJ1-5,CASSTPYSNQPQHF,TGTGCCAGCAGTACCCCTTATAGCAATCAGCCCCAGCATTTT
TRBD2,TRBV7-8,few,TRBJ2-7,CASSLVAKAGHEQYF,TGTGCCAGCAGCTTAGTGGCAAAAGCGGGGCACGAGCAGTACTTC